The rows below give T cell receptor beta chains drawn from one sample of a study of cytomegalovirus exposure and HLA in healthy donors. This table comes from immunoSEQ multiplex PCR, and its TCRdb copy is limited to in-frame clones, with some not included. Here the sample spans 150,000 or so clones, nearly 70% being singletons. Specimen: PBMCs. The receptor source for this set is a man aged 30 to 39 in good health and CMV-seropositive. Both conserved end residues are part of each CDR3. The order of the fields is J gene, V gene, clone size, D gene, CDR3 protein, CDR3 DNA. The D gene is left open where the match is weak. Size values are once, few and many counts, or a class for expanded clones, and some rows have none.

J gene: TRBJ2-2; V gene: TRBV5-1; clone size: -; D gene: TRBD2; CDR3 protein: CASSSQGGTSGTGELFF; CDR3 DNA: TGCGCCAGCAGCTCACAAGGCGGGACTAGCGGCACCGGGGAGCTGTTTTTT
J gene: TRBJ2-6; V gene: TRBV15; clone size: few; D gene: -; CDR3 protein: CATSRDRGLANVLTF; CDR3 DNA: TGTGCCACCAGCAGGGATAGGGGTCTGGCCAACGTCCTGACTTTC
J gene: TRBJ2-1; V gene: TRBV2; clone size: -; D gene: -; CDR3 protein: CASRLDLSYNEQFF; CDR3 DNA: TGTGCCAGCAGACTAGATCTCTCCTACAATGAGCAGTTCTTC
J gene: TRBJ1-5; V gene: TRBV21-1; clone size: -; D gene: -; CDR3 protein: CASSKGGWLISNQPQHF; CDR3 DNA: TGTGCCAGCAGCAAAGGAGGGTGGCTGATTAGCAATCAGCCCCAGCATTTT
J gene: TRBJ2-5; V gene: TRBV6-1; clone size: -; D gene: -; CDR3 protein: CASRETTPWPQYF; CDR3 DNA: TGTGCCAGCAGAGAGACTACCCCATGGCCCCAGTACTTC
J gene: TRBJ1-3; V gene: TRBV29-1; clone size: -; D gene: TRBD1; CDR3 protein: CSVQGAGNTIYF; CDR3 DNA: TGCAGCGTACAGGGGGCAGGAAACACCATATATTTT
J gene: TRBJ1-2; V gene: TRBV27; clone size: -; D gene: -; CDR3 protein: CASSLAATNYGYTF; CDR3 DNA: TGTGCCAGCAGTTTAGCGGCAACCAACTATGGCTACACCTTC
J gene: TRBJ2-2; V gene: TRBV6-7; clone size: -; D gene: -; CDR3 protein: CASGDAEGFAGELFF; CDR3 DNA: TGTGCCAGCGGAGATGCGGAGGGATTTGCCGGGGAGCTGTTTTTT
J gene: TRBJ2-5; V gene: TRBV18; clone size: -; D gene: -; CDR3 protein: CASSSGHGAQETQYF; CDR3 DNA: TGTGCCAGCTCATCAGGACATGGAGCACAAGAGACCCAGTACTTC
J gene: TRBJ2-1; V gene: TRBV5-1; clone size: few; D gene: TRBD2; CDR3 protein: CASSLVLAGPLNEQFF; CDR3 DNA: TGCGCCAGCAGCTTGGTACTAGCGGGGCCCCTCAATGAGCAGTTCTTC
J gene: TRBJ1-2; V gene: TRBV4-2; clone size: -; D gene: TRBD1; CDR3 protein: CASSQETGGSYGYTF; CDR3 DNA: TGTGCCAGCAGCCAGGAGACAGGGGGCTCCTATGGCTACACCTTC
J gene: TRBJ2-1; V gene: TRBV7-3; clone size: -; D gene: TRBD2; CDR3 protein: CASSLSAGLNSNEQFF; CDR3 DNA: TGTGCCAGCAGCTTAAGTGCGGGACTAAACTCCAATGAGCAGTTCTTC
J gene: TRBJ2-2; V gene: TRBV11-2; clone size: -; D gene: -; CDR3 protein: CASSWATGELFF; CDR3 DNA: TGTGCCAGCAGCTGGGCCACCGGGGAGCTGTTTTTT
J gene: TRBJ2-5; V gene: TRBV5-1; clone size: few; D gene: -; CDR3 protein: CASSIALQGGPETQYF; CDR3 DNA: TGCGCCAGCAGCATAGCTTTACAGGGCGGTCCAGAGACCCAGTACTTC
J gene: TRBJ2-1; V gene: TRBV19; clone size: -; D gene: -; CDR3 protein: CASSVTGSAYNEQFF; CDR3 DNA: TGTGCCAGTAGTGTAACAGGGTCCGCCTACAATGAGCAGTTCTTC